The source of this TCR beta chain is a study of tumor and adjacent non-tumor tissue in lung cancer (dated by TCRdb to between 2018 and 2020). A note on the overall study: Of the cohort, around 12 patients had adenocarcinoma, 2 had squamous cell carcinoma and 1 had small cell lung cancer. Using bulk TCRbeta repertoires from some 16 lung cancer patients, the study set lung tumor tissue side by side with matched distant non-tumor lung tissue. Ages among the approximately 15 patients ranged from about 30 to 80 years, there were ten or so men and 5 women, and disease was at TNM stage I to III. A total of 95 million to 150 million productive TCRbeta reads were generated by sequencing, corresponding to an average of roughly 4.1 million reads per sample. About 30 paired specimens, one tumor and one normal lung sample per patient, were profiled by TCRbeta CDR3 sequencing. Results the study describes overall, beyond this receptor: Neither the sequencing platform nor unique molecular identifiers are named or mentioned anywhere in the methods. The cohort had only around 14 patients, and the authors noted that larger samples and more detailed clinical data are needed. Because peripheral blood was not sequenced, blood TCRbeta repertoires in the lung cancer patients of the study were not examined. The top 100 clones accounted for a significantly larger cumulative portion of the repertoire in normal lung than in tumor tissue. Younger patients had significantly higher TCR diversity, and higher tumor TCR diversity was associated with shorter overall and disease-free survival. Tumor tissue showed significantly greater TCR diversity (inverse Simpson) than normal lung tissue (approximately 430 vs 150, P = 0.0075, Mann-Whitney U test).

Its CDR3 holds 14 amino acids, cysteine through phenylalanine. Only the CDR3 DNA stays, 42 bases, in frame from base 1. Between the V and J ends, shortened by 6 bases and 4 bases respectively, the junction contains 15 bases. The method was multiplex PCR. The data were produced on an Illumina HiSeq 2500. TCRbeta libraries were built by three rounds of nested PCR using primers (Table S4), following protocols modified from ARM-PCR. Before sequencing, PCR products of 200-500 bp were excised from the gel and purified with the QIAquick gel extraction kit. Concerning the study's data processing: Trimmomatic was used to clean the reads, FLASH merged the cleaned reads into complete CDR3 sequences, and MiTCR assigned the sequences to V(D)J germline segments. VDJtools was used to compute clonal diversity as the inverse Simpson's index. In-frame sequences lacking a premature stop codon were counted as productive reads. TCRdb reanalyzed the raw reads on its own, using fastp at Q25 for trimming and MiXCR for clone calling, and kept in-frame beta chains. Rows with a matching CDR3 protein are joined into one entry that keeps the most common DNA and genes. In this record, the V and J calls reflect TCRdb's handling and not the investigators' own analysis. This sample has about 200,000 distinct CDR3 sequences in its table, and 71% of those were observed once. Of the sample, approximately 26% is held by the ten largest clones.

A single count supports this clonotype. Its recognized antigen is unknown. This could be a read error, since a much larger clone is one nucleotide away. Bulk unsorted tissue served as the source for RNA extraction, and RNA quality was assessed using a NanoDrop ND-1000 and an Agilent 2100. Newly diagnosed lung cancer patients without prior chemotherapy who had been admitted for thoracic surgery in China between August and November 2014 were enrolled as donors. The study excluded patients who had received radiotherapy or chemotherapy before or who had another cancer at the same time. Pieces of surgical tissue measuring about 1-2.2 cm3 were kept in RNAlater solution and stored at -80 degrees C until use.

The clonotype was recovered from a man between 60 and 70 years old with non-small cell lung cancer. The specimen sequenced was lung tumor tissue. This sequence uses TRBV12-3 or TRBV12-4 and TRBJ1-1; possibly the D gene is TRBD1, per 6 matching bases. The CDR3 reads CASSIASGVTEAFF. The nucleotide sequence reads TGTGCCAGCAGCATAGCCTCAGGGGTCACTGAAGCTTTCTTT.